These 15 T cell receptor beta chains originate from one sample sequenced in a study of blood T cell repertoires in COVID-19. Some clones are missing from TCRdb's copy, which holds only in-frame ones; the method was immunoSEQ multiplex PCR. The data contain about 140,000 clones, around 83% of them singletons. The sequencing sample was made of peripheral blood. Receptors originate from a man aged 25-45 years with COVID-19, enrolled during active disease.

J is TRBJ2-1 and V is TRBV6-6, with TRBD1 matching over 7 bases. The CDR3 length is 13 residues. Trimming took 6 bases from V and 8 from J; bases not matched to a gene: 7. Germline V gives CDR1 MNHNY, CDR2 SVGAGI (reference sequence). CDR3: CASSTTGAYEQFF. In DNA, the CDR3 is TGTGCCAGCAGCACCACAGGGGCCTATGAGCAGTTCTTC.

CDR3 loop: CASSLRDGGTSEQYF. As DNA, the CDR3 is TGTGCCAGCAGCCTTCGGGACGGGGGAACCAGCGAGCAGTACTTC. V usage is TRBV7-6 and J usage is TRBJ2-7; a possible D gene is TRBD2 (6 bases). CDR3 size: 15 residues. With 5 bases removed from V and 6 bases from J, the gap between germline ends came to 20 bases. CDR1 and CDR2 (germline): SGHVS, FNYEAQ. Complete variable domain (other parts from reference TRBV7-6 and TRBJ2-7): GAGVSQSPRYKVTKRGQDVALRCDPISGHVSLYWYRQALGQGPEFLTYFNYEAQQDKSGLPNDRFSAERPEGSISTLTIQRTEQRDSAMYRCASSLRDGGTSEQYFGPGTRLTVT.

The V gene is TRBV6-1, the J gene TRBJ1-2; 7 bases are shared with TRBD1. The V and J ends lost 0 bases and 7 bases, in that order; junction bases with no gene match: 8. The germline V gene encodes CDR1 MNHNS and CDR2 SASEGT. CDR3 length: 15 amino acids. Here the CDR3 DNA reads TGTGCCAGCAGTGAAGCGCTTCCGAAGGGGGCTGGCTACACCTTC. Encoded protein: CASSEALPKGAGYTF.

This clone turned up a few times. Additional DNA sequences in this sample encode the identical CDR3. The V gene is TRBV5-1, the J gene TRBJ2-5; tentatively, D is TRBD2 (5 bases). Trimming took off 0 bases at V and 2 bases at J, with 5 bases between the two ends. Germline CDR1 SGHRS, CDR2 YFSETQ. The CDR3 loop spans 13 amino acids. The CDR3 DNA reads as TGCGCCAGCAGCTTGGGAGGGCAAGAGACCCAGTACTTC. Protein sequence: CASSLGGQETQYF.

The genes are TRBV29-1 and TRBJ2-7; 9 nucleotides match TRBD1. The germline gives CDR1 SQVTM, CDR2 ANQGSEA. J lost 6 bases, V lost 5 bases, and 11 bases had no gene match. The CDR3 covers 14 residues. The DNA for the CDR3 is TGCAGCGTTAACTGGGGGACAGGGTCCGGCGAGCAGTACTTC. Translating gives CSVNWGTGSGEQYF.

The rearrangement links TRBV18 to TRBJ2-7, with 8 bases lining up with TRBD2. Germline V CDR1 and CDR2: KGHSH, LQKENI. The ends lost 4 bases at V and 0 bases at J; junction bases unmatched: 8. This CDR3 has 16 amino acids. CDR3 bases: TGTGCCAGCTCACGATCACGACTAGCGCACTCCTACGAGCAGTACTTC. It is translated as CASSRSRLAHSYEQYF.

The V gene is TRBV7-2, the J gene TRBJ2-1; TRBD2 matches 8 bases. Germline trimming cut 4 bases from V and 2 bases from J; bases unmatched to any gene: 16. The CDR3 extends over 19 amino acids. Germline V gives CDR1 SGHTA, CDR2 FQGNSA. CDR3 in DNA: TGTGCCAGCAGCTCTCTCCGAAGCGGGAGAGGTAAGACCTACAATGAGCAGTTCTTC. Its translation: CASSSLRSGRGKTYNEQFF.

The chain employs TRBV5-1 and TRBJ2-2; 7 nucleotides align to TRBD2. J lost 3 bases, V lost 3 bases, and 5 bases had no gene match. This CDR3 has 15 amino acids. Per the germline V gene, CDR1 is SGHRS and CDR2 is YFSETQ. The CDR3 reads CASSSGLADTGELFF. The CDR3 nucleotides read TGCGCCAGCAGCTCCGGGCTAGCGGACACCGGGGAGCTGTTTTTT. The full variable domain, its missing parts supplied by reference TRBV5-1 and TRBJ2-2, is KAGVTQTPRYLIKTRGQQVTLSCSPISGHRSVSWYQQTPGQGLQFLFEYFSETQRNKGNFPGRFSGRQFSNSRSEMNVSTLELGDSALYLCASSSGLADTGELFFGEGSRLTVL.

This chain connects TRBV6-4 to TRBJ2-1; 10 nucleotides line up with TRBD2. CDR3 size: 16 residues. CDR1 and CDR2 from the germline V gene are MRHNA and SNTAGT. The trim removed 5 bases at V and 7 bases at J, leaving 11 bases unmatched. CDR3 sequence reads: CASSPVSGRVGNEQFF. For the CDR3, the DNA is TGTGCCAGCAGTCCCGTAAGCGGGAGGGTAGGGAATGAGCAGTTCTTC.

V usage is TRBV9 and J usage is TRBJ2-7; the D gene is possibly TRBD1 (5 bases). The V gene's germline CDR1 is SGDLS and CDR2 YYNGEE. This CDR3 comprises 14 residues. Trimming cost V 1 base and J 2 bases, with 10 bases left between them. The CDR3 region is CASSVLDSTYEQYF. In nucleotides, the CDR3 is TGTGCCAGCAGCGTATTAGACAGCACCTACGAGCAGTACTTC. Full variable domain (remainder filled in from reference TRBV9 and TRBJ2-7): DSGVTQTPKHLITATGQRVTLRCSPRSGDLSVYWYQQSLDQGLQFLIQYYNGEERAKGNILERFSAQQFPDLHSELNLSSLELGDSALYFCASSVLDSTYEQYFGPGTRLTVT.

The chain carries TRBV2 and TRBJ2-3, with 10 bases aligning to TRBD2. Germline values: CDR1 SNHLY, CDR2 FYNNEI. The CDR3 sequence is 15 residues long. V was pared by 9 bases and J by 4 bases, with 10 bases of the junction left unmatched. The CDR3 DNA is TGTGCCAGGGGAAGCGGGAGGGCGGGCGCAGATACGCAGTATTTT. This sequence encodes CARGSGRAGADTQYF.

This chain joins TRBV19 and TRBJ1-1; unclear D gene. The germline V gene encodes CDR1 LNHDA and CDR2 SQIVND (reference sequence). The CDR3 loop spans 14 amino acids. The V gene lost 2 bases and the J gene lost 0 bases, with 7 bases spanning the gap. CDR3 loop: CASSISQLNTEAFF. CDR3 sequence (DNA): TGTGCCAGTAGTATATCTCAGTTGAACACTGAAGCTTTCTTT.

CDR3 sequence: CASSVSGVNTGELFF. CDR3 in DNA: TGTGCCAGCAGCGTATCGGGAGTTAACACCGGGGAGCTGTTTTTT. V and J are TRBV9 and TRBJ2-2, with D possibly TRBD2 on 6 matching bases. Per germline, CDR1 SGDLS and CDR2 YYNGEE. The CDR3 runs 15 residues. V was clipped by 1 base and J by 2 bases, with 9 bases between them.

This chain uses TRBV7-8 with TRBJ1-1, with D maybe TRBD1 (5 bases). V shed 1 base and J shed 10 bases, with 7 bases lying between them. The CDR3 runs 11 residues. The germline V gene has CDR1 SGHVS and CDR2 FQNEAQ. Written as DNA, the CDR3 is TGTGCCAGCAGCTTAGGGGGGGGAGCTTTCTTT. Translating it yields CASSLGGGAFF.

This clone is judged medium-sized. The CDR3 protein is CASSLGTSGELFF. Here the CDR3 DNA reads TGTGCCAGTAGTCTCGGGACATCCGGGGAGCTGTTTTTT. V and J are TRBV19 and TRBJ2-2, with D possibly TRBD1 on 6 matching bases. The V gene lost 5 bases and the J gene lost 6 bases, with 10 bases spanning the gap. The germline V gene encodes CDR1 LNHDA and CDR2 SQIVND (reference sequence). The CDR3 covers 13 residues.